Listed below are T cell receptor beta chains from one sample, sequenced in a study of HIV-infected patients and healthy controls. One entry per CDR3 protein results from TCRdb running MiXCR on the 5' RACE reads. The sample holds fewer than 20,000 distinct CDR3 sequences, around 6.7% seen once. Sequencing was done on a sample of blood. These receptors came from an adult in good health. CDR3s include the opening cysteine and the closing phenylalanine or tryptophan. The D gene is left open where the match is weak. Size values are once, few and many counts, or a class for expanded clones, and some rows have none.

>NA|TRBV19|TRBD1|TRBJ2-5
TGTGCCAGCCAGGGACAGGGTATGGAGACCCAGTACTTC
CASQGQGMETQYF
>many|TRBV4-1|NA|TRBJ2-3
TGCGCCAGCAGCCAAGTTGGGGCCGCCACAGATACGCAGTATTTT
CASSQVGAATDTQYF
>medium-sized|TRBV20-1|NA|TRBJ1-1
TGCAGTGCTAGAGGAAGACCTGCGAAGTTGGCTTTCTTT
CSARGRPAKLAFF
>many|TRBV30|NA|TRBJ1-1
TGTGCCTGGAGGGGGAACACTGAAGCTTTCTTT
CAWRGNTEAFF
>many|TRBV7-8|NA|TRBJ2-3
TGTGCCAGCAGCTTCACCGGGAGTGATAGAGATACGCAGTATTTT
CASSFTGSDRDTQYF
>medium-sized|TRBV6-2/TRBV6-3|NA|TRBJ2-3
TGTGCCAGCAGTTACCGCGATCGGAGCACAGATACGCAGTATTTT
CASSYRDRSTDTQYF
>many|TRBV7-9|TRBD1|TRBJ2-7
TGTGCCAGCCGCCCAATTAGGGGGACAGGGGGCCGGGTTTTCGAGCAGTACTTC
CASRPIRGTGGRVFEQYF
>many|TRBV7-2|NA|TRBJ1-5
TGTGCCAGCAGCTTAGCGCACCTTACTTCGGAGCCCCAGCATTTT
CASSLAHLTSEPQHF
>many|TRBV12-3/TRBV12-4|TRBD1|TRBJ2-1
TGTGCCAGCAGAAGACAACCCGGGACAGGGCATAACGAGCAGTTCTTC
CASRRQPGTGHNEQFF
>many|TRBV29-1|NA|TRBJ2-7
TGCAGCGTTTCGACCGTCACCCCCTACGAGCAGTACTTC
CSVSTVTPYEQYF
>medium-sized|TRBV7-2|TRBD1|TRBJ1-4
TGTGCCAGCAGCCGAGACAGGGGAACAACTAATGAAAAACTGTTTTTT
CASSRDRGTTNEKLFF
>many|TRBV5-1|NA|TRBJ1-5
TGCGCCAGCAGCTTGGGACCGCATAGCAATCAGCCCCAGCATTTT
CASSLGPHSNQPQHF
>many|TRBV3-1|NA|TRBJ1-6
TGTGCCAGCAGCCAAGGACGCCAGGATTCACCCCTCCACTTT
CASSQGRQDSPLHF
>many|TRBV12-3/TRBV12-4|NA|TRBJ2-5
TGTGCCAGCAGTCCGTACAGGGGAGGAGAGACCCAGTACTTC
CASSPYRGGETQYF
>many|TRBV2|NA|TRBJ1-4
TGTGCCAGCTGCCAGGGTTTTGCTAATGAAAAACTGTTTTTT
CASCQGFANEKLFF
>many|TRBV19|TRBD2|TRBJ2-1
TGTGCCAGTAGTAGGACTAGCGGTGTCGCCCGACACAATGAGCAGTTCTTC
CASSRTSGVARHNEQFF
>NA|TRBV6-6|NA|TRBJ1-5
TGTGCCAGCAGTCTCGCCGGGGTTAGCAATCAGCCCCAGCATTTT
CASSLAGVSNQPQHF
>many|TRBV5-1|TRBD1|TRBJ2-7
TGCGCCAGCAGCACCAACGACAGGGCACTGAGCGAGCAGTACTTC
CASSTNDRALSEQYF
>NA|TRBV19|NA|TRBJ2-3
TGTGCCAGTAGTTCCAGTTTGGGGGGTAGCACAGATATGCAGTATTTT
CASSSSLGGSTDMQYF
>many|TRBV18|TRBD2|TRBJ2-1
TGTGCCAGCTCACCCGGAGGCCAGCGGGGGGGCTCAATTAATGAGCAGTTCTTC
CASSPGGQRGGSINEQFF
>many|TRBV7-2|NA|TRBJ2-7
TGTGCCAGCAGCTTAGTTCGCCCTAGCGCCAAATGGGACGAGCAGTACTTC
CASSLVRPSAKWDEQYF
>medium-sized|TRBV12-3/TRBV12-4|TRBD2|TRBJ2-1
TGTGCCAGCAGTCGTAGCGGGGGTAAATACAATGAGCAGTTCTTC
CASSRSGGKYNEQFF
>medium-sized|TRBV7-9|NA|TRBJ1-1
TGTGCCAGCAGCCGTTACGGAAAAGACACTGAAGCTTTCTTT
CASSRYGKDTEAFF
>many|TRBV10-2|NA|TRBJ2-3
TGCGCCAGCAGCCCTCAGGTGGTAGAGGCAGATACGCAGTATTTT
CASSPQVVEADTQYF
>many|TRBV28|TRBD1|TRBJ1-5
TGTGCCAGCAGTCTTCAAGGCGGACAGGGGGCGAGGCAGCCCCAGCATTTT
CASSLQGGQGARQPQHF
>many|TRBV20-1|TRBD2|TRBJ2-2
TGCAGTGCTAGAGATCTTGATAGCGGGGGGGCCGGGGAGCTGTTTTTT
CSARDLDSGGAGELFF
>few|TRBV7-9|TRBD1|TRBJ1-2
TGTGCCAGCAGGAAGGACAGGGTCTTAAACGGCTACACCTTC
CASRKDRVLNGYTF
>many|TRBV7-9|NA|TRBJ1-5
TGTGCCAGCAGCGCTGGGACCGTGAGCAATCAGCCCCAGCAATTT
CASSAGTVSNQPQQF
>many|TRBV7-9|NA|TRBJ2-7
TGTGCCAGCAGCTTTGAGGGCGAGCAGTACTTC
CASSFEGEQYF
>medium-sized|TRBV5-4|NA|TRBJ1-1
TGTGCCAGCAGCCGGGACGGGCAGAACACTGAAGCTTTCTTT
CASSRDGQNTEAFF
>many|TRBV4-2|NA|TRBJ2-5
TGTGCCAGCAGCCAAGATAGTATCGGGGAGACCCAGTACTTC
CASSQDSIGETQYF
>many|TRBV7-2|NA|TRBJ2-4
TGTGCCAGCAGCTTCGGACTCTCAGTAAAAAACATTCAGTACTTC
CASSFGLSVKNIQYF
>many|TRBV7-3|TRBD2|TRBJ2-7
TGTGCCAGCAGCTTACGGGGGGGCCGCTACGAGCAGTACTTC
CASSLRGGRYEQYF
>many|TRBV12-3/TRBV12-4|NA|TRBJ2-7
TGTGCCAGCAGTTTACGGGGCCCTCGCTACGAGCAGTACTTC
CASSLRGPRYEQYF
>medium-sized|TRBV6-6|NA|TRBJ2-5
TGTGCCAGCAGTTCGTTGGGGGGCCAAGAGACCCAGTACTTC
CASSSLGGQETQYF
>many|TRBV4-3|NA|TRBJ2-5
TGCGCCAGCAGCCAAGGGGCCTACCCTAAGGAGACCCAGTACTTC
CASSQGAYPKETQYF
>many|TRBV12-3/TRBV12-4|TRBD1|TRBJ1-2
TGTGCCAGCACCAAAAAGGACAGGACCTATGGCTACACCTTC
CASTKKDRTYGYTF
>many|TRBV5-4|NA|TRBJ2-6
TGTGCCAGCAGCGGAAAAAGGGGTGGTGGGGCCAACGTCCTGACTTTC
CASSGKRGGGANVLTF